The 29 T cell receptor beta chains listed next were all sequenced from one sample in a study of CXCR3-negative and CXCR3-positive naive CD8 T cells. Study results and caveats: CXCR3-expressing naive cells carried TRB CDR3s more hydrophobic than those of CXCR3-negative naive cells.

Their antigens are not known. The libraries of TRB cDNA were prepared using 5' RACE with UMI labels. TCRdb re-called the 5' RACE reads, yielding one record per CDR3 amino acid sequence without DNA. This table holds around 84,000 distinct CDR3 sequences. The sequencing input was naive CXCR3+ CD8+ T cells from blood. Subset of the sample: CD45RO-CCR7+CD27+CD95- naive CD8+ T cells expressing CXCR3 (TNR3+). The source of these receptors is a human donor in good health. Some clones in this sample may be carry-over from other donors' samples.

The chain has TRBV7-2 and TRBJ2-3. This CDR3 region has 14 residues. Germline V gene sequence: CDR1 SGHTA, CDR2 FQGNSA. CDR3 amino acids: CASSFYEVPDTQYF. The full variable domain, in which reference TRBV7-2 and TRBJ2-3 provide the parts outside the CDR3, is GAGVSQSPSNKVTEKGKDVELRCDPISGHTALYWYRQSLGQGLEFLIYFQGNSAPDKSGLPSDRFSAERTGGSVSTLTIQRTQQEDSAVYLCASSFYEVPDTQYFGPGTRLTVL.

CDR3 sequence: CASSRATGYEQYF. The rearrangement joins TRBV14 to TRBJ2-7; without DNA, the TCRdb call of TRBD1 cannot be checked. The CDR3 length is 13 residues. CDR1 SGHDN and CDR2 FVKESK come from the germline V gene.

The chain employs TRBV4-1 and TRBJ1-2; TCRdb lists TRBD1, though no DNA is available to test this call. The CDR3 runs to 15 residues. Germline V CDR1 and CDR2: MGHRA, YSYEKL. CDR3 loop: CASSLSDRAASGYTF.

The genes are TRBV5-1 and TRBJ2-2; TCRdb selects TRBD1, and the lack of DNA leaves this call unchecked. Germline assignment: CDR1 SGHRS and CDR2 YFSETQ. The CDR3 is made up of 15 amino acids. CDR3 amino acids: CASSLRDSGTGELFF.

The chain has TRBV4-1 and TRBJ2-7; TCRdb's D call, TRBD2, is unchecked because there is no DNA. The germline V gene has CDR1 MGHRA and CDR2 YSYEKL. The CDR3 runs 17 residues. The CDR3 sequence: CASSQAWDYKSSYEQYF.

The chain employs TRBV3-1 and TRBJ2-2; there is no DNA to check the TCRdb D call of TRBD2. This CDR3 spans 19 amino acids. CDR1 is LGHDT, CDR2 YNNKEL, per germline (reference sequence). CDR3 loop: CASSQDPAGGSGTTGELFF.

The chain carries TRBV7-3 and TRBJ2-1; TCRdb gives TRBD1 as the D gene, but with no DNA this cannot be confirmed. The CDR3 runs 16 residues. CDR1 is SGHTA, CDR2 FQGTGA, per germline. This chain's CDR3 is CASSIAPAGSYNEQFF.

The chain joins TRBV14 to TRBJ2-7; TCRdb selects TRBD1, and the lack of DNA leaves this call unchecked. CDR3 length equals 14 residues. Germline CDR1 reads SGHDN; CDR2 reads FVKESK. The CDR3 sequence: CASSQETAGVEQYF.

The chain links TRBV14 to TRBJ2-7; without DNA, the TCRdb call of TRBD2 cannot be checked. This CDR3 region has 19 residues. From germline, CDR1 is SGHDN and CDR2 FVKESK. The CDR3: CASSPGGEWRDSPLYEQYF.

The chain employs TRBV21-1 and TRBJ2-2; the TCRdb D gene call, TRBD2, has no DNA to confirm it. TRBV21-1 is a pseudogene locus. CDR3 length equals 13 residues. The CDR3 loop is CASSKGGGGELFF.

The chain employs TRBV12-3 or TRBV12-4 and TRBJ2-5; TCRdb designates TRBD1, a call that cannot be tested without DNA. The CDR3 totals 16 residues. This chain's CDR3 is CASSRTGATEQETQYF.

This sequence joins TRBV25-1 and TRBJ2-1. Germline CDR1 MGHDK, CDR2 SYGVNS. This CDR3 is built from 12 residues. CDR3 loop: CASSLTDNEQFF. The variable domain in full, completed from reference TRBV25-1 and TRBJ2-1, reads EADIYQTPRYLVIGTGKKITLECSQTMGHDKMYWYQQDPGMELHLIHYSYGVNSTEKGDLSSESTVSRIRTEHFPLTLESARPSHTSQYLCASSLTDNEQFFGPGTRLTVL.

The chain couples TRBV7-6 to TRBJ2-7; TCRdb selects TRBD1, and the lack of DNA leaves this call unchecked. The CDR3 length is 17 residues. Per the germline V gene, CDR1 is SGHVS and CDR2 is FNYEAQ. This chain's CDR3 is CASSLSLGGGSVVEQYF.

This rearrangement joins TRBV3-1 to TRBJ2-3; TCRdb's D gene call, TRBD1, goes unchecked for lack of DNA. Germline loops: CDR1 LGHDT, CDR2 YNNKEL (reference sequence). The length of the CDR3 is 18 residues. The CDR3 reads CASSLKLPRTETTDTQYF.

V and J are TRBV29-1 and TRBJ2-7; without DNA, the TCRdb call of TRBD1 cannot be checked. The CDR3 has 14 amino acids. Looked up from germline, CDR1 is SQVTM and CDR2 is ANQGSEA. This CDR3 reads CSVVYRDSRYEQYF.

This chain connects TRBV10-3 to TRBJ2-5; TCRdb gives TRBD2 as the D gene, but with no DNA this cannot be confirmed. The CDR3 sequence is 17 residues long. CDR1 and CDR2 (germline): ENHRY, SYGVKD. This chain's CDR3 is CATDSGKAEGFQETQYF.

The chain uses TRBV10-3 and TRBJ2-7; TCRdb names TRBD2, which stays unverified in the absence of DNA. Germline CDR1 reads ENHRY; CDR2 reads SYGVKD. The CDR3 length is 15 residues. CDR3 residues: CAISSPGLGDYEQYF.

V usage is TRBV5-1 and J usage is TRBJ2-7; without DNA, the TCRdb call of TRBD1 cannot be checked. Germline V lookup: CDR1 SGHRS, CDR2 YFSETQ. This CDR3 comprises 15 residues. The CDR3 is CASSLGDRSSYEQYF.

V usage is TRBV29-1 and J usage is TRBJ2-7. The CDR3 is made up of 12 amino acids. Germline CDR1 and CDR2: SQVTM and ANQGSEA. The CDR3 loop is CSVEYGSYEQYF.

The rearrangement uses TRBV6-6 and TRBJ1-2; no DNA is available, so the TRBD1 call from TCRdb remains unchecked. The CDR3 extends over 15 amino acids. Germline V gives CDR1 MNHNY, CDR2 SVGAGI (reference sequence). The CDR3 spells CASSYSRGGAYGYTF.

The chain uses TRBV20-1 and TRBJ2-7; TCRdb designates TRBD2, a call that cannot be tested without DNA. CDR1 and CDR2 (germline): DFQATT, SNEGSKA (reference sequence). The CDR3 extends over 15 amino acids. The chain's CDR3 is CSARPVAGGSYEQYF.

The rearrangement links TRBV15 to TRBJ2-2; there is no DNA to check the TCRdb D call of TRBD2. Germline V gene sequence: CDR1 LNHNV, CDR2 YYDKDF (reference sequence). The CDR3 length is 18 residues. This chain's CDR3 is CATSREGTSGSDTGELFF.

This chain uses TRBV6-1 with TRBJ2-4; TCRdb proposes TRBD1, but this gene call is untestable without DNA. Germline CDR1 reads MNHNS; CDR2 reads SASEGT. There are 14 residues in the CDR3. The CDR3 protein is CASSEFLGGNIQYF.

The chain joins TRBV7-6 to TRBJ1-1; TCRdb's D call of TRBD1 is untestable without DNA. The germline gives CDR1 SGHVS, CDR2 FNYEAQ. The length of the CDR3 is 14 residues. The CDR3 spells CASSLFPRDTEAFF.

This rearrangement joins TRBV15 to TRBJ2-7; TCRdb indicates TRBD1, and absent DNA this call remains unverified. CDR3 length: 13 amino acids. Germline values: CDR1 LNHNV, CDR2 YYDKDF (reference sequence). This CDR3 is CATVGQGAYEQYF.

The CDR3 protein is CASKSNTEAFF. The chain combines TRBV13 with TRBJ1-1. Germline CDR1 PRHDT, CDR2 FYEKMQ (reference sequence). This CDR3 is 11 amino acids long.

The genes are TRBV13 and TRBJ1-2; with no DNA, the TCRdb D assignment of TRBD1 cannot be verified. CDR3 size: 13 residues. The germline gives CDR1 PRHDT, CDR2 FYEKMQ (reference sequence). The chain's CDR3 is CATLSWEAGGYTF.

The chain links TRBV5-6 to TRBJ2-1; lacking DNA, the TRBD1 call made by TCRdb goes unchecked. Germline V gives CDR1 SGHDT, CDR2 YYEEEE. The length of the CDR3 is 14 residues. The CDR3 protein is CASSPSGQGNEQFF.

CDR3 amino acids: CASSLIGTAYTDTQYF. The J gene is TRBJ2-3, the V gene TRBV5-1; checking the TCRdb D call of TRBD1 is not possible without DNA. This CDR3 contains 16 residues. Germline-derived CDR1 and CDR2 are SGHRS and YFSETQ.